These 6 T cell receptor beta chains were sequenced from one sample in a study of cytomegalovirus exposure and HLA in healthy donors. Repertoires were generated with immunoSEQ multiplex PCR, while TCRdb's copy carries only in-frame clones and drops some. The data contain approximately 72,000 clones, less than 95% of them singletons. Sequencing was performed on PBMCs. The source of these receptors is a woman younger than 35 in good health and CMV-seronegative.

The chain uses TRBV4-1 and TRBJ2-3; 8 nucleotides line up with TRBD2. This CDR3 contains 16 residues. The V and J ends lost 3 bases and 7 bases, in that order; junction bases with no gene match: 12. The germline CDR1 and CDR2 sequences are MGHRA and YSYEKL. CDR3 DNA sequence: TGCGCCAGCAGCCACCGAACGGGACTAGTAGGGTATACGCAGTATTTT. Translating it yields CASSHRTGLVGYTQYF.

The chain uses TRBV5-6 and TRBJ2-2; possibly TRBD2 for D (5 bases). CDR3 length: 13 residues. The germline gives CDR1 SGHDT, CDR2 YYEEEE. V lost 3 bases, J lost 6 bases, and 9 bases lay in between. CDR3 coding DNA: TGTGCCAGCAGCTGGACTTCACCCGGGGAGCTGTTTTTT. It specifies CASSWTSPGELFF.

As DNA, the CDR3 is TGTGCCTGGAGTGTAGAGGGGGCGTCCTACAATGAGCAGTTCTTC. The encoded protein is CAWSVEGASYNEQFF. V is TRBV30 and J is TRBJ2-1; 7 nucleotides match TRBD1. Trimming at V came to 0 bases and at J to 1 base, leaving 3 bases not matched to a gene. Germline CDR1 GTSNPN, CDR2 SVGIG (reference sequence). The CDR3 consists of 15 residues.

In its sample, this clone was seen once. This rearrangement joins TRBV13 to TRBJ1-2; 7 bases line up with TRBD1. The V gene's germline CDR1 is PRHDT and CDR2 FYEKMQ (reference sequence). The CDR3 length is 19 residues. Trimming cost V 2 bases and J 4 bases; bases outside gene matches: 19. The CDR3 loop is CASSLRLDEFGQESYGYTF. The CDR3, as DNA: TGTGCCAGCAGCTTACGACTGGACGAATTTGGACAGGAAAGCTATGGCTACACCTTC.

V gene TRBV18 combines with J gene TRBJ2-6; maybe TRBD1 (5 bases). V lost 2 bases and J lost 8, with 13 bases in between. The CDR3 consists of 15 residues. Germline CDR1 KGHSH, CDR2 LQKENI. The CDR3 bases are TGTGCCAGCTCACCAAGCAGACAGACCCCCAACGTCCTGACTTTC. It specifies CASSPSRQTPNVLTF.

V usage is TRBV5-1 and J usage is TRBJ1-4; TRBD1 agrees at 8 bases. Germline CDR1 reads SGHRS; CDR2 reads YFSETQ. V was clipped by 4 bases and J by 10 bases; unmatched bases: 3. The CDR3 contains 12 residues. CDR3 sequence reads: CASSPDRVKLFF. The CDR3 region has the DNA TGCGCCAGCAGCCCGGACAGGGTAAAACTGTTTTTT.